The present TCR beta chain was sequenced within a study of blood T cell repertoires in COVID-19 (dated by TCRdb to the early 2020s). For the wider study: Samples from collaborators originated in the United States, Italy and Spain and spanned both the acute and convalescent phases of COVID-19. Subjects who had been exposed to COVID-19, were actively infected with it, or had recovered from it provided the deeply sampled blood TCRbeta repertoires that made up the dataset. Where HLA class I and class II types were available, the types were taken from metadata supplied by the sample provider, not from assay-based typing. Nearly every sample came with metadata listing a de-identified subject ID, COVID-19 status, age in years and sex. Samples came from the ongoing ImmuneRACE study (first 160 participants) plus 1,254 subjects from 6 global collaborators. The prospective study material was composed of cDNA or gDNA derived from T cells, B-cell-depleted T cells, or PBMCs. The repertoires were made available in a free public database intended to serve as a resource for research on the immune response to SARS-CoV-2. Summary of the overall study and its limitations: The quantity of clinical and demographic metadata differed by source and by participant and was supplied without curation.

From a lookup of the germline V gene, CDR1 and CDR2 are MDHEN and SYDVKM. The V end loses 6 bases and the J end loses 6 bases, and a stretch of 15 bases separates them. The CDR3 numbers 14 residues from cysteine through phenylalanine. Solely the CDR3 DNA is kept, with 42 bases framed from the first base. A word on this clone: Its antigen is unknown. Within one base of it there is no much larger clone, and no base qualities were kept.

TCRbeta CDR3 regions were amplified from genomic DNA by means of the immunoSEQ Assay, a bias-controlled multiplex PCR. On the study's bioinformatics: The number of nucleated cells in each sample was estimated by amplification of reference gene primers within the assay. Sequence reads were collapsed and filtered to measure the absolute abundance of every unique TCRbeta CDR3 rearrangement. For each sample, productive Simpson clonality was calculated by taking the square root of Simpson's diversity index across productive rearrangements. TCRdb took this table from immuneACCESS and kept in-frame rearrangements with V and J called. Such tables lack part of the clones; where checked against another copy, unresolved V genes explain under half of the gap, and the rest is unexplained. That table supplies the V and J calls and clone size; D and trimming were determined from the DNA. This sample has 200,000 to 300,000 clones in its table, and around 89% of those were observed once. Approximately 4.2% of the sample comes from the top ten.

Participants in the prospective study were aged about 18 to 95 years, lived in approximately 26 United States geographic areas, and enrolled through a virtual design. Cohort assignment in the prospective study relied on participant-reported clinical history from a screening survey and a study questionnaire. Recovered participants in ImmuneRACE Cohort 3 were defined by two consecutive negative NP/OP PCR tests, clearance by a healthcare professional, or resolution of symptoms. Mobile phlebotomists in the prospective study collected whole blood, serum and a nasopharyngeal or oropharyngeal swab from every participant. Prospective study participants could optionally give additional blood draws and questionnaires over an approximately 2-month period. Before DNA extraction, blood samples from the prospective study were shipped at room temperature or frozen.

This TCR was recovered from a woman in her 30s who had recovered from COVID-19. The rearranged chain carries TRBV28 and TRBJ2-1, with a tentative D gene TRBD1 over 6 matching bases. The specimen sequenced was PBMCs or T cells enriched from blood (not recorded which). In nucleotide form, the sequence is TGTGCCAGCAGATCCCCAGGGGCTGGCAATGAGCAGTTCTTC. Translated, it gives CASRSPGAGNEQFF.